This T cell receptor beta chain is drawn from a study of blood T cell repertoires in COVID-19. Cohorts were determined from participant-reported clinical history. Clones were read by immunoSEQ multiplex PCR, and TCRdb kept only the in-frame ones, dropping some. Of a few hundred thousand clones in the sample, under 95% were seen once. The CDR3 has 13 amino acids. J gave up 7 bases and V 6 bases, and 7 bases lay outside the gene matches. CDR1 and CDR2 from the germline V gene are MNHEY and SMNVEV (reference sequence). This sequence was found in a woman between 25 and 40 years old who had recovered from COVID-19. The chain carries TRBV27 and TRBJ1-2, with 8 positions matching TRBD1. Source material: PBMCs or T cells enriched from blood (not recorded which). CDR3 residues: CASRETGVGGYTF. In DNA, the CDR3 is TGTGCCAGCAGAGAGACAGGGGTGGGTGGCTACACCTTC.